This entry features one T cell receptor beta chain sequence. Antigen unknown. The data originate from a study of siplizumab effects on memory and regulatory T cells. The CDR3 runs to 11 residues. The V end was cut by 7 bases, the J end by 7 bases, with 7 bases between. Germline CDR1 reads LNHDA; CDR2 reads SQIVND (reference sequence). The study, taken as a whole, reports: A minor share of alloreactive clones matched unstimulated subsets. Siplizumab significantly brought down the alloreactive sequences that trace back to unstimulated CD4+ memory cells.

The assay was immunoSEQ multiplex PCR, and TCRdb's table has in-frame clones only and misses some. The sample carries approximately 56,000 clones, approximately 97% recorded once. The chain recombines TRBV19 with TRBJ2-2; D unclear. The specimen sequenced was naive CD8+ T cells sorted from blood. This TCR came from a human donor in good health. CDR3 amino acids: CASTLYGELFF. CDR3 coding DNA: TGTGCCAGTACCCTATACGGGGAGCTGTTTTTT. Supplemented by reference TRBV19 and TRBJ2-2, the full variable domain reads DGGITQSPKYLFRKEGQNVTLSCEQNLNHDAMYWYRQDPGQGLRLIYYSQIVNDFQKGDIAEGYSVSREKKESFPLTVTSAQKNPTAFYLCASTLYGELFFGEGSRLTVL.